This T cell receptor beta chain derives from a study of blood T cell repertoires in COVID-19. Study as a whole: The United States, Italy and Spain supplied acute and convalescent COVID-19 samples.

With V trimmed by 5 bases and J by 2 bases, 5 bases remained unmatched. Germline V CDR1 and CDR2: SGDLS, YYNGEE. The CDR3 runs 14 residues. Per the original data handling: Nucleated cell counts were estimated from reference gene primer amplification. Assay used: immunoSEQ multiplex PCR; TCRdb lists only in-frame clones, some missing. The DNA gave D and trimming, while V, J and clone size come from that table. The table lists tens of thousands of clones, 75% to 90% of them singletons, with under 13% in the top ten. Sequences were obtained from peripheral blood. The V call is TRBV9, the J call TRBJ2-7, with 9 bases matching TRBD1. This clonotype originated in a woman aged 70-85 years with acute or convalescent COVID-19. The CDR3 is CASSRQGVTYEQYF. The CDR3 DNA reads TGTGCCAGCAGTAGACAGGGGGTGACCTACGAGCAGTACTTC.